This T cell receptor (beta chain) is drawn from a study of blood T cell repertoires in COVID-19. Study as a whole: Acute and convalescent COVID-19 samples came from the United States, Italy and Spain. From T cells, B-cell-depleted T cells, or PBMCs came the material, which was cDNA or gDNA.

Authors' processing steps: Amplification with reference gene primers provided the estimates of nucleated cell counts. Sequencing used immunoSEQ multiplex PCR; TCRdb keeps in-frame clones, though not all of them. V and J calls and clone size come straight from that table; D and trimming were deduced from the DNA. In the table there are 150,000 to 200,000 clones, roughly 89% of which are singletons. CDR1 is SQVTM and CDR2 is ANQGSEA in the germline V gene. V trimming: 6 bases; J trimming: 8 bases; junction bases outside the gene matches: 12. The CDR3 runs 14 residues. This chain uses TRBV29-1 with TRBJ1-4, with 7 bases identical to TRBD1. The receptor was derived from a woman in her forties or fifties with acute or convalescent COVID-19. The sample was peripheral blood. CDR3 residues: CSVHDRDSREKLFF. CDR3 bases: TGCAGCGTCCACGACAGGGACTCCCGAGAAAAACTGTTTTTT.